The clone carrying this T cell receptor beta chain was observed a few times. Its target is unknown. The data belong to a study of identical twins. General study findings and limits: Within beta out-of-frame sequences, the excess sharing observed between twins was weaker.

TCRdb re-derived calls from the 5' RACE reads in MiXCR, one entry per CDR3 protein. In the table there are hundreds of thousands of distinct CDR3 sequences, 15% to 20% of which are singletons. Germline-derived CDR1 and CDR2 are SGHVS and FQNEAQ. After removal of 5 bases from V and 1 base from J, the junction contained 10 bases not matched to a gene. This CDR3 is built from 18 residues. The sample was also linked to a second study, of T cells expressing NK-cell markers.

The chain combines TRBV7-8 with TRBJ2-1, with 11 positions matching TRBD2. The specimen sequenced was PBMCs. The receptor was isolated from a woman between 18 and 29 years old in good health. For the CDR3, the DNA is TGTGCCAGCAGCGTAATACGGCTAGCGGGAGGATCCTACAATGAGCAGTTCTTC. Its protein product is CASSVIRLAGGSYNEQFF.